This T cell receptor beta chain was captured by sequencing in a study of blood T cells in healthy people across ages. This clonotype came up a few times. The antigen is undetermined. General observations from the study: A strong correlation was found between TCR beta diversity and the percentage of naive T cells.

The CDR3 extends over 17 amino acids. The germline V gene encodes CDR1 SGHTA and CDR2 FQGTGA. Trimming at V came to 3 bases and at J to 3 bases, leaving 6 bases not matched to a gene. Combining a sample-barcoded 5' primer with a J-beta primer mix, a second PCR ran for roughly 6 to 11 cycles. All cDNA molecules were each tagged by a template-switch adaptor with 12 random nucleotides. MiXCR was run by TCRdb on the 5' RACE reads, yielding one entry per CDR3 protein. The profile shows 1.5 million to 2 million distinct CDR3 sequences, just under 50% of them singletons. This receptor was obtained from a woman between 40 and 55 years old in good health. The rearrangement links TRBV7-3 to TRBJ2-1, with 12 nucleotides matching TRBD2. The sample was blood. The CDR3 loop is CASSFRLAGANYNEQFF. The CDR3 nucleotides are TGTGCCAGCAGCTTTAGACTAGCGGGGGCCAACTACAATGAGCAGTTCTTC.